These 20 T cell receptor beta chains were sequenced from one sample in a study of CD8 T cells in ankylosing spondylitis. Using its own MiXCR run on the 5' RACE reads, TCRdb lists one record per CDR3 protein. The table records 150,000 to 200,000 distinct CDR3 sequences, around a tenth of them present only once. The sample comprised blood, either unsorted or a sorted T cell fraction (not recorded which). Receptors originate from a male donor with ankylosing spondylitis or in good health (not recorded which).

This clonotype was seen many times. V gene TRBV19 combines with J gene TRBJ2-7; 8 bases map to TRBD2. Per germline, CDR1 LNHDA and CDR2 SQIVND (reference sequence). The CDR3 sequence is 13 residues long. V was pared by 3 bases and J by 2 bases, with 0 bases of the junction left unmatched. In DNA form, the CDR3 reads TGTGCCAGTAGTATCGGGGGGGCCTACGAGCAGTACTTC. Protein product: CASSIGGAYEQYF.

In this sample, this clonotype turned up many times. V gene TRBV29-1 combines with J gene TRBJ1-1; tentatively, D is TRBD1 (5 bases). The CDR3 spans 13 residues. Germline loops: CDR1 SQVTM, CDR2 ANQGSEA. V dropped 2 bases and J dropped 1 base, with 8 bases sitting between them. The CDR3 nucleotides are TGCAGCGTTGAACATACAGGGAACACTGAAGCTTTCTTT. This encodes CSVEHTGNTEAFF.

This clonotype came up many times. The chain links TRBV29-1 to TRBJ1-2; TRBD1 matches at 8 bases. The CDR3 contains 13 residues. CDR1 SQVTM and CDR2 ANQGSEA come from the germline V gene. Unmatched junction bases numbered 8, after V lost 7 bases and J lost 4 bases. DNA of the CDR3: TGCAGCGCCGGACAGGGAAGTACCTATGGCTACACCTTC. Protein: CSAGQGSTYGYTF. Filled out from reference TRBV29-1 and TRBJ1-2, the complete variable domain reads SAVISQKPSRDICQRGTSLTIQCQVDSQVTMMFWYRQQPGQSLTLIATANQGSEATYESGFVIDKFPISRPNLTFSTLTVSNMSPEDSSIYLCSAGQGSTYGYTFGSGTRLTVV.

This clonotype was counted many times. The gene calls are TRBV20-1 and TRBJ2-5; 7 bases map to TRBD1. The CDR3 has 14 amino acids. With 7 bases clipped from V and 5 bases from J, the junction kept 13 bases outside the gene matches. Germline V CDR1 and CDR2: DFQATT, SNEGSKA (reference sequence). As DNA, the CDR3 is TGCAGTGTACCAACCTACGACAGGGAGGAGACCCAGTACTTC. Translating it yields CSVPTYDREETQYF.

This clonotype has just a few counts. V and J are TRBV7-9 and TRBJ2-3; D is perhaps TRBD2 (7 bases). The CDR3 has 14 amino acids. Germline V gene sequence: CDR1 SEHNR, CDR2 FQNEAQ (reference sequence). The V end lost 8 bases, the J end lost 5 bases, and 17 bases lay between the germline ends. CDR3 in amino acids: CASSFGGPEDTQYF. In nucleotides, the CDR3 is TGTGCCAGCTCTTTCGGGGGGCCGGAAGATACGCAGTATTTT.

At least ten counts were recorded for this clonotype. This sequence joins TRBV9 and TRBJ1-4; 9 bases are a match to TRBD1. From germline, CDR1 is SGDLS and CDR2 YYNGEE. The CDR3 has 15 residues. V lost 0 bases, J lost 3 bases, and 0 bases stayed unmatched. DNA of the CDR3: TGTGCCAGCAGCGTAGGGGACAGGGCTAATGAAAAACTGTTTTTT. Translating gives CASSVGDRANEKLFF.

In its sample, this clonotype was seen many times. The gene calls are TRBV29-1 and TRBJ2-5; D gene ambiguous. Germline V lookup: CDR1 SQVTM, CDR2 ANQGSEA. The length of the CDR3 is 11 residues. V was shortened by 4 bases and J by 2 bases, with 5 bases between the two germline ends. The CDR3 reads CSVGDQETQYF. In DNA, the CDR3 is TGCAGCGTTGGGGATCAAGAGACCCAGTACTTC.

Comment on this clonotype: One end of the junction is discordant with germline, which a read error may explain. This sequence joins TRBV20-1 and TRBJ2-7; TRBD1 aligns across 9 bases. The CDR3 is 14 amino acids. Germline V CDR1 and CDR2: DFQATT, SNEGSKA (reference sequence). In DNA form, the CDR3 reads TGCAGTGCTGAAGGGACAGGGAGCTCCTACGAGCAGTGCTTC. This encodes CSAEGTGSSYEQCF.

This clonotype occurred many times. This chain uses TRBV2 with TRBJ2-3; D is undetermined. Trimming took off 4 bases at V and 2 bases at J, with 4 bases between the two ends. This CDR3 is built from 12 residues. CDR1 is SNHLY and CDR2 is FYNNEI in the germline V gene. The CDR3: CASSADTDTQYF. CDR3 DNA: TGTGCCAGCAGTGCGGACACAGATACGCAGTATTTT.

This clonotype was observed at least ten times. This chain uses TRBV11-2 with TRBJ1-1; D gene uncertain. Trimming pared 1 base from V and 1 base from J, leaving 13 bases between. The CDR3 is made up of 16 amino acids. Per germline, CDR1 SGHAT and CDR2 FQNNGV. The CDR3 region has the DNA TGTGCCAGCAGCTTAGGGCCAGGTGAGACGAACACTGAAGCTTTCTTT. As protein: CASSLGPGETNTEAFF. The full variable domain, its missing parts supplied by reference TRBV11-2 and TRBJ1-1, is EAGVAQSPRYKIIEKRQSVAFWCNPISGHATLYWYQQILGQGPKLLIQFQNNGVVDDSQLPKDRFSAERLKGVDSTLKIQPAKLEDSAVYLCASSLGPGETNTEAFFGQGTRLTVV.

The sample holds many counts of this clonotype. The chain joins TRBV18 to TRBJ2-3; 10 bases map to TRBD2. The CDR3 extends over 16 amino acids. Trimming took 1 base from V and 5 from J; bases not matched to a gene: 6. Germline V gene sequence: CDR1 KGHSH, CDR2 LQKENI. The CDR3 DNA follows: TGTGCCAGCTCACCACTAGCGGGAGGAGGTATAGATACGCAGTATTTT. Protein product: CASSPLAGGGIDTQYF.

Details on this clonotype: A read error may produce the germline difference seen at one junction end. The chain combines TRBV6-2 or TRBV6-3 with TRBJ2-7; D is ambiguous. CDR1 and CDR2 from the germline V gene are MNHEY and SVGEGT. This CDR3 contains 12 residues. CDR3 DNA: TGTGCCAGCCGTTACGAGCTTGGGGAGCAGTACTTC. Its translation is CASRYELGEQYF.

This chain links TRBV12-3 or TRBV12-4 with TRBJ2-1, with 9 bases lining up with TRBD1. This CDR3 is built from 16 residues. J gave up 1 base and V 5 bases, and 6 bases lay outside the gene matches. This chain's CDR3 is CASSPMTGGSYNEQFF. The CDR3 region has the DNA TGTGCCAGCAGTCCCATGACAGGGGGGTCCTACAATGAGCAGTTCTTC.

With regard to this clonotype: A much larger clone is a single base away; this may be a read error. V and J are TRBV27 and TRBJ1-5; D remains unclear. This CDR3 is 15 amino acids long. The germline CDR1 and CDR2 sequences are MNHEY and SMNVEV (reference sequence). V gave up 8 bases and J gave up 3 bases, with 17 bases separating them. The CDR3 nucleotides read TGTGCCAGCGCTGGCCCGGGAGATATCAATCAGCCCCAGCATTTT. As protein: CASAGPGDINQPQHF.

This clonotype was counted between two and nine times. The CDR3 coding sequence is TGTGCCAGCAGCTTAGGAGAGACCCCCGGTTCGGATACGCAGTATTTT. Encoded protein: CASSLGETPGSDTQYF. V is TRBV7-2 and J is TRBJ2-3; D uncertain. The CDR3 covers 16 residues. Germline CDR1 SGHTA, CDR2 FQGNSA. Deletions cut 1 base from V and 6 bases from J, with 17 bases between. The variable domain in full, with the rest retrieved from reference TRBV7-2 and TRBJ2-3, is GAGVSQSPSNKVTEKGKDVELRCDPISGHTALYWYRQSLGQGLEFLIYFQGNSAPDKSGLPSDRFSAERTGGSVSTLTIQRTQQEDSAVYLCASSLGETPGSDTQYFGPGTRLTVL.

This clonotype was observed many times. The chain couples TRBV29-1 to TRBJ2-7, with TRBD1 matching over 10 bases. V was clipped by 3 bases and J by 3 bases; unmatched bases: 11. CDR3 length equals 16 residues. Germline lookup yields CDR1 SQVTM and CDR2 ANQGSEA. The CDR3 is CSVDDLGDRGYYEQYF. The CDR3 DNA is TGCAGCGTTGATGACCTTGGGGACAGGGGCTACTACGAGCAGTACTTC.

The J gene is TRBJ2-5, the V gene TRBV11-2; maybe TRBD2 (6 bases). The CDR3 has 15 residues. CDR1 is SGHAT, CDR2 FQNNGV, per germline. Trimming removed 2 bases from V and 5 bases from J, with 15 bases in between. Here the CDR3 DNA reads TGTGCCAGCAGCTTAATGCTGACTAGTTCGGAGACCCAGTACTTC. Its translation is CASSLMLTSSETQYF.

This clonotype was seen more than once but under ten times. The CDR3 region has the DNA TGTGCCAGCTCACCGGTACCTTCCGAAGCTTTCTTT. Translation gives CASSPVPSEAFF. The chain combines TRBV18 with TRBJ1-1, with D uncertain. V was shortened by 3 bases and J by 8 bases, with 10 bases between the two germline ends. The length of the CDR3 is 12 residues. Per the germline V gene, CDR1 is KGHSH and CDR2 is LQKENI.

The sample holds many counts of this clonotype. The chain joins TRBV5-1 to TRBJ1-1; D perhaps matches TRBD1 (5 bases). The CDR3 has 16 amino acids. The germline V and J ends were trimmed by 1 base and 4 bases, with 17 bases remaining between them. Germline V gene data show CDR1 as SGHRS and CDR2 as YFSETQ. In DNA form, the CDR3 reads TGCGCCAGCAGCTTGAGGGGACCGACGCCGACCACTGAAGCTTTCTTT. The encoded protein is CASSLRGPTPTTEAFF.

Comments on this clonotype: A much larger clone differs from this one at a single base, so this may be a read error. This rearrangement joins TRBV5-1 to TRBJ1-1, with D unresolved. V lost 1 base and J lost 6, with 19 bases in between. Germline V CDR1 and CDR2: SGHRS, YFSETQ. CDR3 size: 16 residues. The DNA for the CDR3 is TGCGCCAGCAGCTTGCTCCCCGACTCAGGAGGCGCTGAAGCTTTCTTT. It yields the protein CASSLLPDSGGAEAFF.